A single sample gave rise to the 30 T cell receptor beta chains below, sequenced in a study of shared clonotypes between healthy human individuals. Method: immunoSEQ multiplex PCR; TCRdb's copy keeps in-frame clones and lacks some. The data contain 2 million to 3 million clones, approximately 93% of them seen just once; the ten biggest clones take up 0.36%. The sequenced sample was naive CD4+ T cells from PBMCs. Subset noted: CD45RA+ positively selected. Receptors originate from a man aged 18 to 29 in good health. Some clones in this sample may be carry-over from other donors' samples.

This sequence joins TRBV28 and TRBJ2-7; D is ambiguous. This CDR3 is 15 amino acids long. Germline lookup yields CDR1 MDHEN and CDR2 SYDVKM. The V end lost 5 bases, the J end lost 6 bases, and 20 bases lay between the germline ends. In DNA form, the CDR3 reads TGTGCCAGCAGTATAACCGGACGGGCTCCTGGCGAGCAGTACTTC. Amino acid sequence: CASSITGRAPGEQYF.

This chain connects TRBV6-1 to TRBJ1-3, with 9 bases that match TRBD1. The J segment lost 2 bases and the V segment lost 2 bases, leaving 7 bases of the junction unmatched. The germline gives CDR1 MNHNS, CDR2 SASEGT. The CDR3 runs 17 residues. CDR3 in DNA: TGTGCCAGCAGTGAAAAGGGACAGGGCAGAGCTGGAAACACCATATATTTT. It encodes CASSEKGQGRAGNTIYF.

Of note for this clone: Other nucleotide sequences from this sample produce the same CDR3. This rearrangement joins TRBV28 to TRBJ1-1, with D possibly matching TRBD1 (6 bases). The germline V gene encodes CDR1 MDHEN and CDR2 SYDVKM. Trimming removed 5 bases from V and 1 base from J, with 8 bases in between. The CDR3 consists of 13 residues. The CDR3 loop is CASSLDRNTEAFF. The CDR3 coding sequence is TGTGCCAGCAGTCTGGACAGGAACACTGAAGCTTTCTTT.

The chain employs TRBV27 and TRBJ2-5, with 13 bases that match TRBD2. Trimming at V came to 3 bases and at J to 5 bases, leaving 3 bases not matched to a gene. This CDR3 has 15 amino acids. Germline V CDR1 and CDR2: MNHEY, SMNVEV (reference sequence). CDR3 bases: TGTGCCAGCAGTTTCGGACTAGCGGGAGACGAGACCCAGTACTTC. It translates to CASSFGLAGDETQYF.

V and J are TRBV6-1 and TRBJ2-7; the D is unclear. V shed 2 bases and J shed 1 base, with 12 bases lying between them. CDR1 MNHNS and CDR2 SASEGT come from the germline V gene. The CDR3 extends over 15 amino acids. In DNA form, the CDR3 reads TGTGCCAGCAGTGAATTCCGGGTCTCGTCCTACGAGCAGTACTTC. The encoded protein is CASSEFRVSSYEQYF.

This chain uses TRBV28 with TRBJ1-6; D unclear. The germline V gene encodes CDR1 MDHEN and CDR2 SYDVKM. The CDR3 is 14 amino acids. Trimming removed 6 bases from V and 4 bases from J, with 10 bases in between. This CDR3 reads CASRLGPYNSPLHF. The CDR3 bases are TGTGCCAGCAGGTTAGGGCCTTATAATTCACCCCTCCACTTT.

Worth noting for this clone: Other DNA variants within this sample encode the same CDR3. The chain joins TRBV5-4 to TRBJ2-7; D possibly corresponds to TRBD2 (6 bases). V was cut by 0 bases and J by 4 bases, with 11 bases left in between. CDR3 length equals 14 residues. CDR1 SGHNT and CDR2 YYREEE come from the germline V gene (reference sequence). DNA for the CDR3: TGTGCCAGCAGCTTGGCCCCCGGGGGTTACGAGCAGTACTTC. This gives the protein CASSLAPGGYEQYF.

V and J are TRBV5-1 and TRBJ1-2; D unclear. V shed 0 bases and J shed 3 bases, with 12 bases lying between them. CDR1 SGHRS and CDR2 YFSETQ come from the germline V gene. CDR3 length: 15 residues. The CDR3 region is CASSLDYADYYGYTF. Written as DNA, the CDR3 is TGCGCCAGCAGCTTGGATTACGCAGATTACTATGGCTACACCTTC. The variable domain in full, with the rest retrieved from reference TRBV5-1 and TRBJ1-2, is KAGVTQTPRYLIKTRGQQVTLSCSPISGHRSVSWYQQTPGQGLQFLFEYFSETQRNKGNFPGRFSGRQFSNSRSEMNVSTLELGDSALYLCASSLDYADYYGYTFGSGTRLTVV.

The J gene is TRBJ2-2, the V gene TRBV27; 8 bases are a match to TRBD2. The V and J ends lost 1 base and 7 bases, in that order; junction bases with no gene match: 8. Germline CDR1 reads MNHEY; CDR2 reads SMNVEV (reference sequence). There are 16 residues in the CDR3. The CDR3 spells CASSLLTREAGGELFF. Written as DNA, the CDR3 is TGTGCCAGCAGTTTATTAACGCGGGAGGCGGGCGGGGAGCTGTTTTTT.

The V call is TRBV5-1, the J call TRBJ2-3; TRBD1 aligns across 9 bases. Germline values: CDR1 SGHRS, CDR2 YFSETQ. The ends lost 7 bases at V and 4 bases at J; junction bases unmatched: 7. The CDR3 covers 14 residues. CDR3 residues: CASRRTGVADTQYF. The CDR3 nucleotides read TGCGCCAGCCGTAGGACAGGGGTAGCAGATACGCAGTATTTT.

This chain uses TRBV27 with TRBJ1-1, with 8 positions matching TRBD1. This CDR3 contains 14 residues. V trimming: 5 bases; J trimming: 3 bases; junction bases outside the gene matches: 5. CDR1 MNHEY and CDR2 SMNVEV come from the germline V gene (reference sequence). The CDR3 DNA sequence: TGTGCCAGCAGTGACAGGGGAGGGGACACTGAAGCTTTCTTT. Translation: CASSDRGGDTEAFF.

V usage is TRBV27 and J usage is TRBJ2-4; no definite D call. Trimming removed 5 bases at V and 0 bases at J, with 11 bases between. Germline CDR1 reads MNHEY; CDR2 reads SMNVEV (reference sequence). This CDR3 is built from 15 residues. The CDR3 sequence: CASSPSHLAKNIQYF. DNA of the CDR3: TGTGCCAGCAGTCCCTCCCATCTAGCCAAAAACATTCAGTACTTC.

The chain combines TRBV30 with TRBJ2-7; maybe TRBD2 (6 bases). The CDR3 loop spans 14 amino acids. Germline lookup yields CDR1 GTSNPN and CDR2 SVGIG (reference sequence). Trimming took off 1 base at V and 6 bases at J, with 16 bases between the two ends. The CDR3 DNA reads TGTGCCTGGAGTGGACAGCGGGTTGTCGGCGAGCAGTACTTC. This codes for CAWSGQRVVGEQYF.

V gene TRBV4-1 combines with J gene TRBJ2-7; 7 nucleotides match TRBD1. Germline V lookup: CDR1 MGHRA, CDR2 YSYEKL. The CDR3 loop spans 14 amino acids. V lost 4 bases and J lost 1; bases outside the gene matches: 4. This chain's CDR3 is CASSRPGGSYEQYF. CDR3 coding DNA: TGCGCCAGCAGCCGGCCAGGGGGTTCCTACGAGCAGTACTTC.

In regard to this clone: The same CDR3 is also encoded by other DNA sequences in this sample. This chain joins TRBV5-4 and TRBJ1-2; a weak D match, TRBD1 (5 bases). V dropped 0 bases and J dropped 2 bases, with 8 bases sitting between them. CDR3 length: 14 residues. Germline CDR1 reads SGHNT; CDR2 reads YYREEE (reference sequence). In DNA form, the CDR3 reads TGTGCCAGCAGCTTGGGGACAACGAACTATGGCTACACCTTC. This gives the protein CASSLGTTNYGYTF.

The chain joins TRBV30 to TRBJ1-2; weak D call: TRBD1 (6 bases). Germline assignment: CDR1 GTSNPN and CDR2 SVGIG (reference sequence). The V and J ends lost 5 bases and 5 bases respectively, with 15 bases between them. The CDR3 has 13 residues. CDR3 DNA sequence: TGTGCCTGGGGCGGACAGAAAGATTATGGCTACACCTTC. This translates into CAWGGQKDYGYTF.

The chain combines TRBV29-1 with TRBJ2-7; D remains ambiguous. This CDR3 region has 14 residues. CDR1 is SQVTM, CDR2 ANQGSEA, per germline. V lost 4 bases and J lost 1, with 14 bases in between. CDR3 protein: CSVVPSLPSYEQYF. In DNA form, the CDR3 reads TGCAGCGTTGTGCCCAGTTTACCGTCCTACGAGCAGTACTTC.

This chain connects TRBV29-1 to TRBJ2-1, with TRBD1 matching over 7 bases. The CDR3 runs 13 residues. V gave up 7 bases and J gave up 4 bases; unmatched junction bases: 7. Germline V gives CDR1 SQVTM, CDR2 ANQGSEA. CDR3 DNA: TGCAGCGCGGGACAGAATAGTTACAATGAGCAGTTCTTC. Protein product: CSAGQNSYNEQFF.

The CDR3 DNA sequence: TGTGCCAGCTCACCCGGACTAGCGGGAGTAGAGGAGCAGTTCTTC. Translated, it gives CASSPGLAGVEEQFF. The chain combines TRBV18 with TRBJ2-1; 13 nucleotides agree with TRBD2. CDR1 and CDR2 from the germline V gene are KGHSH and LQKENI. The CDR3 loop spans 15 amino acids. After removal of 3 bases from V and 10 bases from J, the junction contained 6 bases not matched to a gene.

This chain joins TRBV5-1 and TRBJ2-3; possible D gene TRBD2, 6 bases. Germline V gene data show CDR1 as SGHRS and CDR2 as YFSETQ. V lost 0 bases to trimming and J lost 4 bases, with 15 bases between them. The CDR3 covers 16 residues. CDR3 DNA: TGCGCCAGCAGCTTGGATCCCAGGAGGAGGGCAGATACGCAGTATTTT. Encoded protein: CASSLDPRRRADTQYF.

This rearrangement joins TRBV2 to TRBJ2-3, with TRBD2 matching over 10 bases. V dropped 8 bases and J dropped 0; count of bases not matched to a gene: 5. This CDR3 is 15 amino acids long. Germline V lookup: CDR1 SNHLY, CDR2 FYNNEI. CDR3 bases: TGTGCCAGCGGTGGACTAGCGGTTAGCACAGATACGCAGTATTTT. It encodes CASGGLAVSTDTQYF. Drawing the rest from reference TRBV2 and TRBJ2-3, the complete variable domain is EPEVTQTPSHQVTQMGQEVILRCVPISNHLYFYWYRQILGQKVEFLVSFYNNEISEKSEIFDDQFSVERPDGSNFTLKIRSTKLEDSAMYFCASGGLAVSTDTQYFGPGTRLTVL.

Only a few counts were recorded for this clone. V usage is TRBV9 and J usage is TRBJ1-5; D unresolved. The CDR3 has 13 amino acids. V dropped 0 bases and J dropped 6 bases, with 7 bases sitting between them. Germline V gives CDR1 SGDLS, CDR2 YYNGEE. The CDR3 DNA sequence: TGTGCCAGCAGCGTAGATTTTGGTCAGCCCCAGCATTTT. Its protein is CASSVDFGQPQHF.

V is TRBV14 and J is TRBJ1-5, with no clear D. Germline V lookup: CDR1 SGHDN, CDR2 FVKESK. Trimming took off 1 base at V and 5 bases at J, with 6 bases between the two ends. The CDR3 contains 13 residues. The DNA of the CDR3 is TGTGCCAGCAGCCAAGGAGGAGATCAGCCCCAGCATTTT. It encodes CASSQGGDQPQHF.

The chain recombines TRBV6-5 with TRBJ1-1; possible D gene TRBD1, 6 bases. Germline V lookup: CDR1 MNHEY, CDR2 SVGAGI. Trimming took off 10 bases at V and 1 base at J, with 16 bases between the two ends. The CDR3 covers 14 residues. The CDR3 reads CAISDSQPNTEAFF. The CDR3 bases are TGTGCCATTTCGGACAGCCAACCGAACACTGAAGCTTTCTTT.

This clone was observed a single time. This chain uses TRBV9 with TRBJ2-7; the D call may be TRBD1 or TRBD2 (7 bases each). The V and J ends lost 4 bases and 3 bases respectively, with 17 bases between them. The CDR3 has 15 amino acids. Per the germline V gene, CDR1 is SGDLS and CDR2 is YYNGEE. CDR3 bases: TGTGCCAGCAGCCCAGGGGGGGGCAGCCTCTACGAGCAGTACTTC. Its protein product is CASSPGGGSLYEQYF.

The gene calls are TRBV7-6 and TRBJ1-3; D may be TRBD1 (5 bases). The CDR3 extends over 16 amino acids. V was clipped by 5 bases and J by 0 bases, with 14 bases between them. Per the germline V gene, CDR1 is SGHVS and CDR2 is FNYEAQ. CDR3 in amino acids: CASSQEWGFSGNTIYF. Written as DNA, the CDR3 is TGTGCCAGCAGCCAAGAATGGGGCTTCTCTGGAAACACCATATATTTT.

CDR3 coding DNA: TGTGCCAGCAAGTCAGGAGCCTTTTATGGCTACACCTTC. This encodes CASKSGAFYGYTF. The V gene is TRBV28, the J gene TRBJ1-2; no definite D call. The CDR3 is 13 amino acids. CDR1 and CDR2 from the germline V gene are MDHEN and SYDVKM. V lost 7 bases and J lost 5, with 14 bases in between.

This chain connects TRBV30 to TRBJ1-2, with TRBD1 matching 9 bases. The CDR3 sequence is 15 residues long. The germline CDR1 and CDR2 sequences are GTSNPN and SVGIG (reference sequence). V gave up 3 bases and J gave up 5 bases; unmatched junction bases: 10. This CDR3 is CAWRAGTGLRYGYTF. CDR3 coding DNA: TGTGCCTGGAGGGCCGGGACAGGGTTGAGGTATGGCTACACCTTC.

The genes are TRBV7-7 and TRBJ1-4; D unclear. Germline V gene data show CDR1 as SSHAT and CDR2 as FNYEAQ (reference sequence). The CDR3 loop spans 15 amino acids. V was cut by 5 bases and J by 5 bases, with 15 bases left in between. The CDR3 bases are TGTGCCAGCAGCCGGACGAGGTCTTGGAATGAAAAACTGTTTTTT. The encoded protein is CASSRTRSWNEKLFF. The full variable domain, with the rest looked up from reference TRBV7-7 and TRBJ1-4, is GAGVSQSPRYKVTKRGQDVTLRCDPISSHATLYWYQQALGQGPEFLTYFNYEAQPDKSGLPSDRFSAERPEGSISTLTIQRTEQRDSAMYRCASSRTRSWNEKLFFGSGTQLSVL.

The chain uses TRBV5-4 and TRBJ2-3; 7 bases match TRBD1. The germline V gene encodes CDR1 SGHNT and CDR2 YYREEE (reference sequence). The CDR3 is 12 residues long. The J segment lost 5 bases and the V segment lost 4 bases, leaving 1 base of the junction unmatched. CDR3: CASSRDRDTQYF. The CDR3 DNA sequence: TGTGCCAGCAGCCGGGACAGAGATACGCAGTATTTT.